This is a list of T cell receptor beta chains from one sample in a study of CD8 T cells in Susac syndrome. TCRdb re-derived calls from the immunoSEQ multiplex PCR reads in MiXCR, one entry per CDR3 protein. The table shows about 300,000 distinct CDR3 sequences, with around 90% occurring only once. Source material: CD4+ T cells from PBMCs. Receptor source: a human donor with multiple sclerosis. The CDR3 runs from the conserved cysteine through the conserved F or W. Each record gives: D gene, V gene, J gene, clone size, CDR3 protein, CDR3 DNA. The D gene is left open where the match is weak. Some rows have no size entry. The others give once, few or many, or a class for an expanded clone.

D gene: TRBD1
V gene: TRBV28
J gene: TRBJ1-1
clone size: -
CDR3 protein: CATFVTGGPYTEAFF
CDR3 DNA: TGTGCCACCTTTGTAACAGGGGGGCCCTACACTGAAGCTTTCTTT

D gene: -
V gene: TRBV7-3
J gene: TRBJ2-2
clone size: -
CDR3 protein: CASSLIGSHTGELFF
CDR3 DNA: TGTGCCAGCAGCTTAATCGGGTCTCACACCGGGGAGCTGTTTTTT

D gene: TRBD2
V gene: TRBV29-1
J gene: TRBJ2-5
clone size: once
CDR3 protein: CSVIITSGSGTQYF
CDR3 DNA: TGCAGCGTTATTATTACTAGCGGGAGTGGGACCCAGTACTTC

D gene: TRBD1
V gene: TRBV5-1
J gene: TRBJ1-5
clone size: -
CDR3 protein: CASSPGQFLNQPQHF
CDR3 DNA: TGCGCCAGCAGCCCGGGACAGTTCCTCAATCAGCCCCAGCATTTT

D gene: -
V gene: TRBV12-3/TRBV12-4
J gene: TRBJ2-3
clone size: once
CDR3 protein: CASSFGQPSTDTQYF
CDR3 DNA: TGTGCCAGCAGTTTCGGCCAGCCCAGCACAGATACGCAGTATTTT

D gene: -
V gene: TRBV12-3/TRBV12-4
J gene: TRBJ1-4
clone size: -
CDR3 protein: CASRQTGGGNEKLFF
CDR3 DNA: TGTGCCAGCAGACAAACCGGAGGAGGGAATGAAAAACTGTTTTTT

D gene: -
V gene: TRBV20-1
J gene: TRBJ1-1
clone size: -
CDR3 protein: CSARAPNRGDTEAFF
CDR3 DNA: TGCAGTGCTAGAGCGCCAAACAGAGGCGACACTGAAGCTTTCTTT

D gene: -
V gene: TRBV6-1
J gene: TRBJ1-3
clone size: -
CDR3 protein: CASSTREAGNTIYF
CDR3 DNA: TGTGCCAGCAGTACTCGTGAGGCTGGAAACACCATATATTTT

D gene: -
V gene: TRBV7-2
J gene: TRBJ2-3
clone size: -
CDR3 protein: CASSLVRDTQYF
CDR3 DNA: TGTGCCAGCAGCTTAGTGCGCGATACGCAGTATTTT

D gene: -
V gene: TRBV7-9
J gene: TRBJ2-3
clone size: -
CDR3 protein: CASTPGLTADTQYF
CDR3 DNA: TGTGCCAGCACCCCAGGCTTAACGGCAGATACGCAGTATTTT

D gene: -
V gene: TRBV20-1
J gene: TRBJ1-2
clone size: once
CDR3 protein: CSARDISPYGYTF
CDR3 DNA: TGCAGTGCTCGGGACATCTCTCCCTATGGCTACACCTTC

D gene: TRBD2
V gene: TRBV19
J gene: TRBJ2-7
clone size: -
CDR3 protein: CASSRTSGGPGQYF
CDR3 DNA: TGTGCCAGTAGCCGGACTAGCGGAGGCCCGGGGCAGTACTTC

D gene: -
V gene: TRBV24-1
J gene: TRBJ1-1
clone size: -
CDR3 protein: CATSDSDRHEAFF
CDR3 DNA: TGTGCCACCAGTGATTCGGACAGACATGAAGCTTTCTTT

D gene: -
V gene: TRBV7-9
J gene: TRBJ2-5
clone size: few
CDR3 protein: CASSLVMGETQYF
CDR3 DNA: TGTGCCAGCAGCTTAGTGATGGGGGAGACCCAGTACTTC

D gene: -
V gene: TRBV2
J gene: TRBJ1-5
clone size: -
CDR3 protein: CASRDTGPGQPQHF
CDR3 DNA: TGTGCCAGCAGGGATACAGGGCCAGGTCAGCCCCAGCATTTT

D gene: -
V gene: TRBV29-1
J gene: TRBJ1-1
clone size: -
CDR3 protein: CSGGNRGEYTEAFF
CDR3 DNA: TGCAGCGGTGGTAATCGGGGAGAGTACACTGAAGCTTTCTTT